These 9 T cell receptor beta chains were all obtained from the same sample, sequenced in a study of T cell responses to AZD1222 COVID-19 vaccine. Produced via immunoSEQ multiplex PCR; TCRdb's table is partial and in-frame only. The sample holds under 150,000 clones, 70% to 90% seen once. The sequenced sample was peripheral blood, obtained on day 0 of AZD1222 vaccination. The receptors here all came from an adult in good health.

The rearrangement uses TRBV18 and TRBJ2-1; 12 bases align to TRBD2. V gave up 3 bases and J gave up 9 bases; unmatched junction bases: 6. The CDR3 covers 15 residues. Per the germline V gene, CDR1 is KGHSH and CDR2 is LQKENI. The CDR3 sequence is CASSPETSGGGEQFF. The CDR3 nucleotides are TGTGCCAGCTCACCCGAGACTAGCGGGGGAGGTGAGCAGTTCTTC. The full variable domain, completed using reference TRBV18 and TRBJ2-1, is NAGVMQNPRHLVRRRGQEARLRCSPMKGHSHVYWYRQLPEEGLKFMVYLQKENIIDESGMPKERFSAEFPKEGPSILRIQQVVRGDSAAYFCASSPETSGGGEQFFGPGTRLTVL.

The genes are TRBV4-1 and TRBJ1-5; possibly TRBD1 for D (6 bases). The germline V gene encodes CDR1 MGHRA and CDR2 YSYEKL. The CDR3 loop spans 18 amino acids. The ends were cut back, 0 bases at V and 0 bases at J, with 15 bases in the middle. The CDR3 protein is CASSQDLGGGYSNQPQHF. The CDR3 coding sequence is TGCGCCAGCAGCCAAGATCTGGGAGGGGGATATAGCAATCAGCCCCAGCATTTT.

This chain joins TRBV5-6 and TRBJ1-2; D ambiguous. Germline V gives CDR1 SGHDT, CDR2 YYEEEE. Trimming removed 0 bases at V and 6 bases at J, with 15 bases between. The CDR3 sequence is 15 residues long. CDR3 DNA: TGTGCCAGCAGCTTGGCCGCCCTGACCAGAAATGGCTACACCTTC. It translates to CASSLAALTRNGYTF.

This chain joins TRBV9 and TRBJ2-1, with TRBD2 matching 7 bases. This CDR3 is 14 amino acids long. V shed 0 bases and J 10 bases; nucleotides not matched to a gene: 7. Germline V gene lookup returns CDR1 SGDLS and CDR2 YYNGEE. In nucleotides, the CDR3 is TGTGCCAGCAGCGTAGAACTAGCGACCAGCGAGCAGTTCTTC. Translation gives CASSVELATSEQFF. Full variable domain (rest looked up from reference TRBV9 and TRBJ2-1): DSGVTQTPKHLITATGQRVTLRCSPRSGDLSVYWYQQSLDQGLQFLIQYYNGEERAKGNILERFSAQQFPDLHSELNLSSLELGDSALYFCASSVELATSEQFFGPGTRLTVL.

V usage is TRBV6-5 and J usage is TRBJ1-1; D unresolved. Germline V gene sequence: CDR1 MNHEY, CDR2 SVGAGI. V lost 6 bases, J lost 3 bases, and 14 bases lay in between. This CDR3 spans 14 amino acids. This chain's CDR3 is CASSLTPGHTEAFF. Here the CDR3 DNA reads TGTGCCAGCAGCCTAACCCCCGGGCACACTGAAGCTTTCTTT.

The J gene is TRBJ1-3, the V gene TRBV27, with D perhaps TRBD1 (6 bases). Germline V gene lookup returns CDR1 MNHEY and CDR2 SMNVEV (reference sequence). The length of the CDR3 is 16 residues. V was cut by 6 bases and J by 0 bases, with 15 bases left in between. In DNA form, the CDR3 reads TGTGCCAGCAGGCCCGGGACACTCCTCTCTGGAAACACCATATATTTT. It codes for CASRPGTLLSGNTIYF.

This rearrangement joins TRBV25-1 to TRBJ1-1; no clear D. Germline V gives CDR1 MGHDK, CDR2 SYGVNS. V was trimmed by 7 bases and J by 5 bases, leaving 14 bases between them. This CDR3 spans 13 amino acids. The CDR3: CASKRSGMTEAFF. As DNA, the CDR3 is TGTGCCAGCAAAAGATCGGGTATGACTGAAGCTTTCTTT.

The CDR3 DNA reads as TGTGCCAGCAGTGATTCTCACAGGGCCCCGGGGTTCTTC. Protein sequence: CASSDSHRAPGFF. The chain joins TRBV25-1 to TRBJ2-1; TRBD1 might be the D (6 bases). The CDR3 is 13 amino acids. Germline CDR1 and CDR2: MGHDK and SYGVNS. Trimming cost V 3 bases and J 15 bases, with 18 bases left between them.

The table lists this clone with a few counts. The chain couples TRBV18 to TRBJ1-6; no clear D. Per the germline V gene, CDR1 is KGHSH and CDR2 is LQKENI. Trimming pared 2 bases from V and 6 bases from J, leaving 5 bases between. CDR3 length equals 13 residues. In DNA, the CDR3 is TGTGCCAGCTCACCAAGTCCTAATTCACCCCTCCACTTT. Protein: CASSPSPNSPLHF.